Shown below are 10 T cell receptor beta chains from a single sample sequenced in a study of blood T cell repertoires in COVID-19. Profiled with immunoSEQ multiplex PCR; TCRdb holds only in-frame clones, not every one. The data hold about 200,000 clones, with roughly four fifths observed a single time. The sequencing sample was made of PBMCs or T cells enriched from blood (not recorded which). Receptors originate from a man in his forties or fifties who had recovered from COVID-19.

This clone was seen more than once but under ten times. The J gene is TRBJ1-2, the V gene TRBV29-1, with D perhaps TRBD1 (5 bases). The CDR3 runs 12 residues. V was cut by 0 bases and J by 8 bases, with 10 bases left in between. Per the germline V gene, CDR1 is SQVTM and CDR2 is ANQGSEA. In DNA form, the CDR3 reads TGCAGCGTTGAAGAGACAGTGGGGGGCTACACCTTC. Translating gives CSVEETVGGYTF.

V is TRBV12-3 or TRBV12-4 and J is TRBJ2-1, with D tentatively TRBD2 (7 bases). Trimming removed 3 bases at V and 14 bases at J, with 11 bases between. This CDR3 is built from 11 residues. The CDR3 nucleotides are TGTGCCAGCAGTTTCGGGGGGCCAAAGTTCTTC. Protein sequence: CASSFGGPKFF.

V usage is TRBV30 and J usage is TRBJ2-7; a weak D match, TRBD2 (6 bases). With 0 bases removed from V and 4 bases from J, the gap between germline ends came to 13 bases. The CDR3 length is 14 residues. Germline CDR1 is GTSNPN and CDR2 is SVGIG (reference sequence). CDR3 loop: CAWSVEHGGYEQYF. The CDR3, as DNA: TGTGCCTGGAGTGTAGAGCACGGAGGGTACGAGCAGTACTTC.

The chain employs TRBV6-4 and TRBJ2-1; TRBD1 matches at 7 bases. From germline, CDR1 is MRHNA and CDR2 SNTAGT. The CDR3 contains 15 residues. The junction had 9 bases not matched to a gene; V was cut back by 6 bases and J by 4 bases. CDR3 in amino acids: CASSLGTAAYNEQFF. In DNA, the CDR3 is TGTGCCAGCAGCTTGGGGACAGCAGCATACAATGAGCAGTTCTTC.

The chain employs TRBV5-4 and TRBJ1-6; 9 bases are a match to TRBD1. V was clipped by 1 base and J by 7 bases; unmatched bases: 3. The length of the CDR3 is 15 residues. Germline V gene lookup returns CDR1 SGHNT and CDR2 YYREEE (reference sequence). CDR3 sequence (DNA): TGTGCCAGCAGCTTGTCGGGGACAGGGAATTCACCCCTCCACTTT. This encodes CASSLSGTGNSPLHF. Together with reference TRBV5-4 and TRBJ1-6, the CDR3 gives the full variable domain: ETGVTQSPTHLIKTRGQQVTLRCSSQSGHNTVSWYQQALGQGPQFIFQYYREEENGRGNFPPRFSGLQFPNYSSELNVNALELDDSALYLCASSLSGTGNSPLHFGNGTRLTVT.

V and J are TRBV5-4 and TRBJ1-6, with D maybe TRBD1 (6 bases). Germline CDR1 and CDR2: SGHNT and YYREEE (reference sequence). The V end was cut by 5 bases, the J end by 0 bases, with 12 bases between. The CDR3 loop spans 16 amino acids. The CDR3 here is CASSQDSSSYNSPLHF. In DNA, the CDR3 is TGTGCCAGCAGTCAGGACAGCAGCTCCTATAATTCACCCCTCCACTTT. Supplemented by reference TRBV5-4 and TRBJ1-6, the full variable domain reads ETGVTQSPTHLIKTRGQQVTLRCSSQSGHNTVSWYQQALGQGPQFIFQYYREEENGRGNFPPRFSGLQFPNYSSELNVNALELDDSALYLCASSQDSSSYNSPLHFGNGTRLTVT.

V and J are TRBV5-1 and TRBJ1-2; 8 nucleotides line up with TRBD1. Per germline, CDR1 SGHRS and CDR2 YFSETQ. V shed 4 bases and J 2 bases; nucleotides not matched to a gene: 7. This CDR3 contains 15 residues. CDR3 protein: CASSPHPGGNYGYTF. The CDR3 DNA sequence: TGCGCCAGCAGCCCTCACCCAGGGGGCAACTATGGCTACACCTTC. Full variable domain (rest looked up from reference TRBV5-1 and TRBJ1-2): KAGVTQTPRYLIKTRGQQVTLSCSPISGHRSVSWYQQTPGQGLQFLFEYFSETQRNKGNFPGRFSGRQFSNSRSEMNVSTLELGDSALYLCASSPHPGGNYGYTFGSGTRLTVV.

The J gene is TRBJ1-1, the V gene TRBV9, with TRBD1 matching over 7 bases. Per germline, CDR1 SGDLS and CDR2 YYNGEE. Trimming took 0 bases from V and 1 from J; bases not matched to a gene: 9. The CDR3 consists of 17 residues. Written as DNA, the CDR3 is TGTGCCAGCAGCGTAGTAGGGGGCACACTCCCGAACACTGAAGCTTTCTTT. Translated: CASSVVGGTLPNTEAFF.

The chain links TRBV7-2 to TRBJ2-2; no clear D. In germline, CDR1 is SGHTA, CDR2 FQGNSA. This CDR3 has 14 amino acids. With 5 bases removed from V and 3 bases from J, the gap between germline ends came to 10 bases. The CDR3 loop is CASSLPSYTGELFF. CDR3 nucleotide sequence: TGTGCCAGCAGCCTACCTAGTTACACCGGGGAGCTGTTTTTT.

V gene TRBV7-2 combines with J gene TRBJ2-2; 8 bases are a match to TRBD1. Germline CDR1 SGHTA, CDR2 FQGNSA. CDR3 length: 16 amino acids. J lost 5 bases, V lost 4 bases, and 9 bases had no gene match. The CDR3 region is CASSSSPRGRTGELFF. CDR3 sequence (DNA): TGTGCCAGCAGCTCGAGCCCCAGGGGGCGGACCGGGGAGCTGTTTTTT.